A single sample is the source of the 15 T cell receptor beta chains below, sequenced in a study of identical twins (dated by TCRdb to the mid-2010s). The protocol used for the library was 5' RACE. TCRdb lists the instrument as Illumina HiSeq 2000. Using fastp at Q25 and MiXCR, TCRdb reprocessed the public reads and kept productive beta chains. Here each entry gathers all rows of one CDR3 protein and keeps the most common genes and DNA. This sample gives 500,000 to 600,000 distinct CDR3 sequences in total; approximately 22% of them show up just once. Around 0.91% of the sample is taken by the ten largest. These records were also assigned to another study, of T cells expressing NK-cell markers.

Sequenced material: CD4+ T cells sorted from blood. The receptors shown here come from a woman between 18 and 30 years old in good health.

V gene TRBV11-2 combines with J gene TRBJ2-1; TRBD2 matches at 7 bases. V shed 3 bases, J shed 4 bases, and the junction held 6 bases outside the gene matches. CDR1 and CDR2 (germline): SGHAT, FQNNGV. The CDR3 is 15 residues long. The CDR3 region has the DNA TGTGCCAGCAGCTTTGTAGCGGGTTCGTACAATGAGCAGTTCTTC. This translates into CASSFVAGSYNEQFF.

In this sample, this clonotype turned up many times. The J gene is TRBJ1-2, the V gene TRBV10-3, with TRBD1 identical over 7 bases. This CDR3 region has 15 residues. J was trimmed by 3 bases and V by 2 bases; bases with no gene match: 6. The germline gives CDR1 ENHRY, CDR2 SYGVKD. The CDR3 nucleotides read TGTGCCATCAGTGAGGAAGGGACAGTACACTATGGCTACACCTTC. It is translated as CAISEEGTVHYGYTF.

The chain links TRBV20-1 to TRBJ2-7, with 13 positions matching TRBD2. The CDR3 has 13 residues. CDR1 is DFQATT and CDR2 is SNEGSKA in the germline V gene (reference sequence). With V trimmed by 4 bases and J by 7 bases, 4 bases remained unmatched. CDR3 residues: CSATTGLAGEQYF. In DNA form, the CDR3 reads TGCAGTGCTACCACGGGACTAGCGGGGGAGCAGTACTTC.

This clonotype was recorded a few times. The chain links TRBV5-1 to TRBJ2-7; a possible D gene is TRBD1 (6 bases). This CDR3 contains 15 residues. V was clipped by 2 bases and J by 1 base, with 13 bases between them. Germline CDR1 and CDR2: SGHRS and YFSETQ. The CDR3 loop is CASSFNPGQSYEQYF. The CDR3 nucleotides read TGCGCCAGCAGCTTCAACCCTGGACAGTCCTACGAGCAGTACTTC. The full variable domain, rest sourced from reference TRBV5-1 and TRBJ2-7, is KAGVTQTPRYLIKTRGQQVTLSCSPISGHRSVSWYQQTPGQGLQFLFEYFSETQRNKGNFPGRFSGRQFSNSRSEMNVSTLELGDSALYLCASSFNPGQSYEQYFGPGTRLTVT.

In this sample, this clonotype turned up a few times. The V call is TRBV7-9, the J call TRBJ2-5, with 7 bases lining up with TRBD2. In germline, CDR1 is SEHNR, CDR2 FQNEAQ (reference sequence). This CDR3 is built from 15 residues. V shed 8 bases and J 8 bases; nucleotides not matched to a gene: 17. The DNA for the CDR3 is TGTGCCAGCCCAAGGGAGGGCGGCCAGCGGGAAACCCAGTACTTC. Its protein is CASPREGGQRETQYF. The entire variable domain, with the rest obtained from reference TRBV7-9 and TRBJ2-5, is as follows: DTGVSQNPRHKITKRGQNVTFRCDPISEHNRLYWYRQTLGQGPEFLTYFQNEAQLEKSRLLSDRFSAERPKGSFSTLEIQRTEQGDSAMYLCASPREGGQRETQYFGPGTRLLVL.

This clonotype has ten or more counts. V is TRBV5-1 and J is TRBJ2-7; 7 bases align to TRBD1. V shed 4 bases, J shed 5 bases, and the junction held 12 bases outside the gene matches. The germline gives CDR1 SGHRS, CDR2 YFSETQ. The CDR3 is made up of 15 amino acids. Written as DNA, the CDR3 is TGCGCCAGCAGCCGTGGACAGGTAGCCGGGGACGAGCAGTACTTC. Translated, it gives CASSRGQVAGDEQYF.

The V and J genes are TRBV20-1 and TRBJ2-7, with 7 nucleotides matching TRBD1. Per germline, CDR1 DFQATT and CDR2 SNEGSKA (reference sequence). Germline trimming cut 7 bases from V and 6 bases from J; bases unmatched to any gene: 12. The CDR3 loop spans 13 amino acids. CDR3 coding DNA: TGCAGTGGGGCCCGGGACAGCTTCATCGAGCAGTACTTC. This encodes CSGARDSFIEQYF.

This clonotype was observed many times. V gene TRBV20-1 combines with J gene TRBJ2-7; 12 bases are shared with TRBD2. V trimming: 1 base; J trimming: 2 bases; junction bases outside the gene matches: 0. The CDR3 contains 14 residues. Germline V gives CDR1 DFQATT, CDR2 SNEGSKA (reference sequence). DNA of the CDR3: TGCAGTGCTAGAGGACTAGCGGGAGCCTACGAGCAGTACTTC. Its protein product is CSARGLAGAYEQYF.

This clonotype was counted ten times or more. The chain is built from TRBV12-3 or TRBV12-4 and TRBJ1-1; D perhaps matches TRBD1 (5 bases). The CDR3 has 13 residues. V lost 6 bases, J lost 2 bases, and 10 bases lay in between. The CDR3 coding sequence is TGTGCCAGCAGCCGACAGCTAAACACTGAAGCTTTCTTT. Amino acids: CASSRQLNTEAFF.

The rearrangement joins TRBV6-1 to TRBJ2-1; 8 nucleotides agree with TRBD2. From germline, CDR1 is MNHNS and CDR2 SASEGT. With V trimmed by 7 bases and J by 4 bases, 9 bases remained unmatched. The CDR3 runs 15 residues. CDR3 sequence (DNA): TGTGCCAGCAAAGGGGCCGGGACTAGTTACAATGAGCAGTTCTTC. It yields the protein CASKGAGTSYNEQFF.

This sequence joins TRBV5-6 and TRBJ2-5, with 11 bases aligning to TRBD1. Trimming at V came to 4 bases and at J to 4 bases, leaving 6 bases not matched to a gene. Germline V lookup: CDR1 SGHDT, CDR2 YYEEEE. The length of the CDR3 is 15 residues. For the CDR3, the DNA is TGTGCCAGCAGCCGGGGGACAGGGGGGTCAGAGACCCAGTACTTC. It specifies CASSRGTGGSETQYF.

This clonotype turned up a few times. The rearrangement links TRBV10-3 to TRBJ2-7, with TRBD2 matching 7 bases. The CDR3 has 12 residues. Per germline, CDR1 ENHRY and CDR2 SYGVKD. J was trimmed by 6 bases and V by 6 bases; bases with no gene match: 5. The CDR3 nucleotides read TGTGCCATCAGCGGGGGGTCCGGCGAGCAGTACTTC. Translating gives CAISGGSGEQYF.

This clonotype was detected a few times. The chain is built from TRBV24-1 and TRBJ2-1; 9 bases are shared with TRBD2. Germline V CDR1 and CDR2: KGHDR, SFDVKD. The junction had 7 bases not matched to a gene; V was cut back by 3 bases and J by 8 bases. This CDR3 has 15 amino acids. CDR3 sequence reads: CATSDPIAGEDEQFF. CDR3 nucleotide sequence: TGTGCCACCAGTGATCCTATAGCGGGAGAGGATGAGCAGTTCTTC.

The chain links TRBV29-1 to TRBJ1-1; D not certain. CDR1 SQVTM and CDR2 ANQGSEA come from the germline V gene. This CDR3 spans 13 amino acids. Trimming took off 4 bases at V and 1 base at J, with 10 bases between the two ends. CDR3: CSVVRLQNTEAFF. The DNA for the CDR3 is TGCAGCGTTGTCCGGCTGCAGAACACTGAAGCTTTCTTT. The full variable domain, completed using reference TRBV29-1 and TRBJ1-1, is SAVISQKPSRDICQRGTSLTIQCQVDSQVTMMFWYRQQPGQSLTLIATANQGSEATYESGFVIDKFPISRPNLTFSTLTVSNMSPEDSSIYLCSVVRLQNTEAFFGQGTRLTVV.

In its sample, this clonotype was seen a few times. V and J are TRBV20-1 and TRBJ2-1, with TRBD1 matching over 7 bases. Trimming at V came to 1 base and at J to 3 bases, leaving 9 bases not matched to a gene. The CDR3 runs 16 residues. Per the germline V gene, CDR1 is DFQATT and CDR2 is SNEGSKA (reference sequence). Here the CDR3 reads CSARVRDSQFYNEQFF. DNA for the CDR3: TGCAGTGCTAGAGTCCGGGACAGCCAGTTCTACAATGAGCAGTTCTTC.